The 2 T cell receptor beta chains in this list originate from one sample, sequenced in a study of neurological immune-mediated disorders (dated by TCRdb to 2018 to 2020). The sample's time point, from its label and the paper: longitudinal time-point 1 (baseline). Receptor amplification or capture employed 5' RACE. Sequencing relied on an Illumina HiSeq 2500. Using fastp trimming at Q25 and MiXCR clonotype assembly, TCRdb reanalyzed the public sequencing data and kept in-frame beta chains. Each entry is one CDR3 protein sequence, shown with its most common DNA and genes. Recorded for this sample are fewer than 55,000 distinct CDR3 sequences; about 9% of them occurred a single time. The ten largest clones take up less than 2% of the sample. The sequencing sample was made of PBMCs. Receptors originate from a woman in her forties in good health.

There are many counts of this clonotype. The chain links TRBV4-2 to TRBJ1-2; 10 bases align to TRBD1. J gave up 6 bases and V 0 bases, and 4 bases lay outside the gene matches. This CDR3 is built from 15 residues. CDR1 and CDR2 (germline): LGHNA, YNFKEQ. The CDR3 loop reads CASSQDGTGDDGYTF. DNA for the CDR3: TGTGCCAGCAGCCAAGATGGGACAGGGGACGATGGCTACACCTTC.

This clonotype was found many times. The chain uses TRBV3-1 and TRBJ1-1; no firm D call. In germline, CDR1 is LGHDT, CDR2 YNNKEL (reference sequence). Trimming took 3 bases from V and 1 from J, leaving 6 bases between them. The CDR3 covers 13 residues. Here the CDR3 DNA reads TGTGCCAGCAGCCAGGAGCCGAACACTGAAGCTTTCTTT. Its translation is CASSQEPNTEAFF.